This T cell receptor beta chain was identified during a study of blood T cell repertoires in COVID-19. Germline CDR1 WSHSY, CDR2 SAAADI. Unmatched junction bases numbered 5, after V lost 0 bases and J lost 7 bases. The CDR3 is made up of 15 amino acids. The data were produced by immunoSEQ multiplex PCR, yet TCRdb's version contains in-frame clones alone and is incomplete. In the table there are roughly 8,300 clones, 85% to 90% of which are singletons. This TCR was sampled from a man aged 60-69 years with acute or convalescent COVID-19. The gene calls are TRBV10-2 and TRBJ1-5; TRBD1 matches at 8 bases. The sequenced sample consisted of peripheral blood. CDR3 nucleotides: TGCGCCAGCAGTGAGTCTGGACAGGGAAGGCAGCCCCAGCATTTT. Encoded protein: CASSESGQGRQPQHF.